This entry describes one TCR beta chain. CDR3 length equals 16 residues. The germline V and J ends were trimmed by 7 bases and 0 bases, with 18 bases remaining between them. Germline V gene sequence: CDR1 MRHNA, CDR2 SNTAGT. These data originate in a study of blood T cell repertoires in COVID-19. The assay was immunoSEQ multiplex PCR, and TCRdb's table has in-frame clones only and misses some. The repertoire holds 59,000 or so clones, with roughly 70% as singletons. V gene TRBV6-4 combines with J gene TRBJ1-1; tentatively, D is TRBD1 (6 bases). Input material: peripheral blood. This TCR came from a woman aged 50 to 65 with active or convalescent COVID-19. The CDR3 DNA is TGTGCCAGCACCCGGACAGCCGGTGTGATGAACACTGAAGCTTTCTTT. Its protein product is CASTRTAGVMNTEAFF.